Included here is one T cell receptor (beta chain) sequence, with context. Its antigen is undetermined. This specimen comes from a study of CD8+ T cells in alopecia areata. Germline V CDR1 and CDR2: MGHRA, YSYEKL. The V segment lost 3 bases and the J segment 5 bases; nucleotides outside the gene matches: 18. This CDR3 is built from 20 residues. As the sequencing template, cDNA was produced by extracting RNA and reverse transcribing it. Sequencing used immunoSEQ multiplex PCR; TCRdb keeps in-frame clones, though not all of them. The sample holds roughly 120,000 clones, more than 30% seen once. Overall study results and limits: Higher clonality and more expanded CD8+ clones appeared in lesional than normal scalp.

The sequence came from a human donor with alopecia areata. The chain links TRBV4-1 to TRBJ2-3, with 12 bases lining up with TRBD2. Material for sequencing was CD4+ T cells sorted from blood. The CDR3 sequence: CASSHRLASGRAGAGDTQYF. CDR3 coding DNA: TGCGCCAGCAGCCATCGCCTCGCTAGCGGGAGGGCCGGGGCCGGAGATACGCAGTATTTT.